This TCR beta chain was retrieved from a study of cytomegalovirus exposure and HLA in healthy donors. Broader study findings: In a later analysis, TCR beta V- and J-gene trimming was associated with a missense DCLRE1C variant.

With respect to this clone: Its specificity is not known.

V lost 1 base, J lost 8 bases, and 6 bases lay in between. The CDR3 has 12 residues. Germline CDR1 and CDR2: SGHTA and FQGTGA. The PCR was carried out with 60 Vbeta primers and 13 Jbeta primers. Assay: immunoSEQ multiplex PCR; the TCRdb copy retains only in-frame clones and omits some. The table includes hundreds of thousands of clones, about 89% detected once. Sequenced input: PBMCs. The receptor was derived from a woman aged 18-30 years in good health and CMV-seronegative. The V call is TRBV7-3, the J call TRBJ2-1, with D uncertain. The CDR3 bases are TGTGCCAGCAGCTTAAATCCCGATGAGCAGTTCTTC. It is translated as CASSLNPDEQFF.